The 12 T cell receptor beta chains below all came from one sample that was sequenced in a study of blood T cell repertoires in COVID-19. Here immunoSEQ multiplex PCR was the method, and the copy in TCRdb shows in-frame clones only, minus some. The sample shows around 28,000 clones, 87% of them seen only once. The sequenced material came from peripheral blood. Receptors originate from a human donor in a cohort sampled during active COVID-19.

The genes are TRBV29-1 and TRBJ2-3, with D possibly matching TRBD2 (6 bases). CDR1 is SQVTM and CDR2 is ANQGSEA in the germline V gene. The CDR3 sequence is 13 residues long. Trimming removed 6 bases at V and 6 bases at J, with 16 bases between. CDR3 loop: CSVGGTRADTQYF. The CDR3, as DNA: TGCAGCGTGGGTGGGACTCGGGCTGATACGCAGTATTTT.

This clone was observed a handful of times. The genes are TRBV7-6 and TRBJ1-2, with D possibly matching TRBD1 (5 bases). Germline CDR1 SGHVS, CDR2 FNYEAQ. There are 13 residues in the CDR3. The V and J ends lost 4 bases and 4 bases respectively, with 10 bases between them. Here the CDR3 DNA reads TGTGCCAGCAGCTCGGTGGGGGGCTATGGCTACACCTTC. Translation gives CASSSVGGYGYTF.

J is TRBJ1-1 and V is TRBV19, with TRBD1 matching 11 bases. The CDR3 length is 17 residues. Trimming cost V 0 bases and J 7 bases; bases outside gene matches: 10. The V gene's germline CDR1 is LNHDA and CDR2 SQIVND (reference sequence). The CDR3 coding sequence is TGTGCCAGTAGTATAGATGGTCTTGTTGGGACAGGGGGTGAAGCTTTCTTT. Its translation: CASSIDGLVGTGGEAFF.

This clone was picked up one time. The chain is built from TRBV28 and TRBJ1-2; D is possibly TRBD1 (6 bases). V was cut by 2 bases and J by 2 bases, with 21 bases left in between. Germline V gene sequence: CDR1 MDHEN, CDR2 SYDVKM. This CDR3 region has 18 residues. CDR3 amino acids: CASSLRQLRDKWNYGYTF. The DNA of the CDR3 is TGTGCCAGCAGTTTAAGACAACTCCGGGACAAATGGAACTATGGCTACACCTTC.

The gene calls are TRBV10-3 and TRBJ2-3; the match to TRBD1 covers 9 bases. V was clipped by 11 bases and J by 6 bases; unmatched bases: 15. The germline CDR1 and CDR2 sequences are ENHRY and SYGVKD. There are 15 residues in the CDR3. CDR3 sequence (DNA): TGTGCCGCGACGCCGGGACAGGGTTTGGGGGATACGCAGTATTTT. This sequence encodes CAATPGQGLGDTQYF.

The chain links TRBV7-9 to TRBJ1-2; the match to TRBD1 covers 7 bases. Germline CDR1 reads SEHNR; CDR2 reads FQNEAQ (reference sequence). This CDR3 region has 17 residues. V was clipped by 3 bases and J by 1 base; unmatched bases: 11. The CDR3 bases are TGTGCCAGCAGCTTCGGAACAGGAGCAGGGGGTAACTATGGCTACACCTTC. Protein sequence: CASSFGTGAGGNYGYTF.

This rearrangement joins TRBV27 to TRBJ1-3; D perhaps matches TRBD1 (5 bases). Trimming took off 3 bases at V and 4 bases at J, with 16 bases between the two ends. Germline V CDR1 and CDR2: MNHEY, SMNVEV (reference sequence). The CDR3 is 16 residues long. The CDR3 region is CASSFNSGVWGNTIYF. CDR3 DNA: TGTGCCAGCAGTTTCAACTCGGGGGTATGGGGAAACACCATATATTTT.

The rearrangement links TRBV2 to TRBJ1-3; a possible D gene is TRBD1 (6 bases). Germline V CDR1 and CDR2: SNHLY, FYNNEI. The CDR3 contains 16 residues. The V end lost 8 bases, the J end lost 1 base, and 18 bases lay between the germline ends. The CDR3 protein is CASEDSYTGSGNTIYF. The CDR3 region has the DNA TGTGCCAGCGAAGACTCCTACACAGGGTCTGGAAACACCATATATTTT.

The CDR3 region is CASRRTDAQYF. The CDR3 DNA sequence: TGCGCCAGCAGAAGGACTGACGCGCAGTACTTC. The J gene is TRBJ2-7, the V gene TRBV10-2; a possible D gene is TRBD2 (5 bases). This CDR3 is built from 11 residues. Looked up from germline, CDR1 is WSHSY and CDR2 is SAAADI. The V and J ends lost 6 bases and 9 bases respectively, with 12 bases between them.

CDR3 DNA sequence: TGTGCCAGCAGTCTTTGGACAGGGAAGGTCGGGGAGCTGTTTTTT. Translated, it gives CASSLWTGKVGELFF. The chain has TRBV27 and TRBJ2-2; 8 bases align to TRBD1. This CDR3 contains 15 residues. The ends lost 5 bases at V and 7 bases at J; junction bases unmatched: 9. Germline CDR1 reads MNHEY; CDR2 reads SMNVEV (reference sequence).

The rearrangement links TRBV5-5 to TRBJ2-1; the D gene is possibly TRBD2 (5 bases). The CDR3 covers 15 residues. V was trimmed by 4 bases and J by 2 bases, leaving 13 bases between them. The germline CDR1 and CDR2 sequences are SGHKS and YYEKEE (reference sequence). The CDR3 here is CASSRSASTYNEQFF. The CDR3 region has the DNA TGTGCCAGCAGCCGAAGCGCTAGCACCTACAATGAGCAGTTCTTC.

V usage is TRBV7-2 and J usage is TRBJ2-2; TRBD2 aligns across 8 bases. Trimming at V came to 5 bases and at J to 3 bases, leaving 5 bases not matched to a gene. This CDR3 is 15 amino acids long. Germline CDR1 is SGHTA and CDR2 is FQGNSA. The CDR3 coding sequence is TGTGCCAGCAGCCATAGCGGGATGGACACCGGGGAGCTGTTTTTT. Amino acid sequence: CASSHSGMDTGELFF.